The entry below gives a single TCR beta chain sequence along with its context. Which antigen it targets is not known. No per-base quality is available; no much larger clone lies one base away. Cut back by 7 bases and 8 bases, the V and J ends lie 20 bases apart. From the cysteine through the phenylalanine, the CDR3 covers 14 amino acids. The DNA shown is the 42-base CDR3, in frame from base 1. CDR1 and CDR2 (SNHLY, FYNNEI) derive from the germline V gene. The library was made by PCR. DNA from cultured CD4+ T cells was subjected to TCR sequencing with the Oncomine TCR Beta short-read assay at the Johns Hopkins FTIC core. The QIAamp micro DNA kit was used to extract genomic DNA from the cultured CD4+ T cells. Oncomine TCR Beta libraries from cultured CD4+ T cells were pooled with unique dual indexes and sequenced on an Illumina iSeq 100. The original methods were these. Non-productive sequences were removed, and CDR3s not starting with C, not ending with F or W, or shorter than 7 amino acids were discarded. The MANAFEST web application was used to identify antigen-specific clonotypes by comparing peptide-stimulated wells against reference wells and other culture wells. An FDR below 0.05, an odds ratio above 5, and a productive frequency above 0.1% in at least two of three replicate wells were required for clones to be considered positive. A clonotype was classed as cross-reactive if the clonotype showed significant expansion both in SARS-CoV-2 spike wells and in at least one common cold coronavirus spike condition. Using R version 3.6.1, CDR3 homology was evaluated through Levenshtein distances (stringdist) along with unrooted phylogenetic trees (ape). TCRdb handled the public reads itself, with Q25 trimming in fastp and clone calling in MiXCR, and kept productive beta chains. Rows are combined by CDR3 protein, so each entry shows the most common genes and DNA. The authors' filters were not applied to this entry. Across this sample there are around 19,000 distinct CDR3 sequences, with 45% to 65% seen only once. Jointly, the top ten make up more than 9% of the sample.

This specimen's treatment or condition label, interpreted: roughly nine-day PBMC culture with coronavirus spike peptide pools or control peptides (ViraFEST assay). The study used the ViraFEST assay, which expanded antigen-specific T cells with peptide pools and then identified expanded clonotypes by TCR sequencing. The positive SARS-CoV-2 PCR tests of the convalescent patients were dated from March to December 2020, before the Alpha, Beta and Delta variants emerged in the United States. Each well held roughly 2 million PBMCs cultured in IMDM containing roughly 5% human AB serum and approximately 10 IU/ml IL-2, with 8.5 to 10 ug/ml peptide pools added. On days 3 and 7, half of the culture medium was replaced with fresh IL-2-containing medium. After 10 days of culture, CD4+ T cells were isolated by negative selection using the EasySep CD4+ T cell isolation kit. PBMCs were separated from whole blood using Ficoll-Paque Plus gradient centrifugation and then either used fresh or cryopreserved at -140C. Triplicate wells were generally used for each culture condition.

The data were taken from a study of vaccination and CD4 T cells after COVID-19 (dated by TCRdb to between 2021 and 2024). General notes on the study: SARS-CoV-2 positivity had been established in the convalescent patients by nasal swab PCR, and mild disease was recorded in nine or ten of these patients and severe disease in one. Control cultures used a CEFX viral epitope pool as positive control, an HIV-1 Nef peptide pool as negative control, or no peptide. Post-vaccine blood samples were collected a median of approximately 77 days after the second vaccine dose, ranging from 14 to 241 days. Six males and four females were included in the convalescent cohort, with two Hispanic individuals, seven Caucasians, two Asians and one multiracial person represented. The cultures were stimulated with overlapping spike peptide pools from SARS-CoV-2 and from the common cold coronaviruses HCoV-NL63, HCoV-OC43 and HCoV-229E. Participants got two doses of the Pfizer-BioNTech BNT162b2 vaccine (n=8) or two doses of the Moderna mRNA-1273 vaccine (n=2). In around 10 COVID-19 convalescent patients and a handful of infection-naive healthy vaccine recipients, researchers compared the spike-specific CD4+ TCR repertoire from before mRNA vaccination with the repertoire from after. Post-COVID blood samples from convalescent patients were collected a median of 101 days after diagnosis, with a range of roughly 30 to 170 days.

What the work shows at the level of the full study, not this receptor alone: Of the vaccine-specific clones found in convalescent patients, nearly all (304 of 307) were mono-reactive for SARS-CoV-2 spike instead of being cross-reactive with common cold coronaviruses. Among the post-vaccine SARS-CoV-2-reactive clones in convalescent patients, a median approximately 90% showed up only after vaccination, which suggests vaccine-specific priming. The median number of SARS-CoV-2-reactive clonotypes rose from about 23 after infection to roughly 38 after vaccination, but the change was not significant. Relatively few convalescent patients were included in the study, and early timepoints after natural infection were not analyzed.

The specimen was CD4+ T cells from blood, cultured in vitro. The source of this sequence is a human donor who had recovered from COVID-19. The V gene is TRBV2 and the J gene is TRBJ1-2; TRBD1 could be the D gene, as 5 bases match. The CDR3 loop reads CASILTEPRTGYTF. The DNA reads TGTGCCAGCATCCTGACAGAGCCGAGGACAGGCTACACCTTC. Reference TRBV2 and TRBJ1-2 genes cover what lies past the CDR3, so the full variable domain is EPEVTQTPSHQVTQMGQEVILRCVPISNHLYFYWYRQILGQKVEFLVSFYNNEISEKSEIFDDQFSVERPDGSNFTLKIRSTKLEDSAMYFCASILTEPRTGYTFGSGTRLTVV.